This T cell receptor (beta chain) was recorded in a study of blood T cell repertoires in COVID-19. On the study more broadly: Acute and convalescent COVID-19 specimens originated in the United States, Italy and Spain. PBMCs, B-cell-depleted T cells, or T cells were the source of the cDNA or gDNA that made up the material.

The CDR3 is 16 residues long. V trimming: 5 bases; J trimming: 0 bases; junction bases outside the gene matches: 7. CDR1 and CDR2 from the germline V gene are SGHNT and YENEEA. Authors' data handling: Amplified reference gene primers provided the basis for estimating nucleated cell counts. The repertoire was sequenced with immunoSEQ multiplex PCR; TCRdb's copy has only in-frame clones and lacks some. V, J and clone size are those of that table, while D and trimming were read from the DNA. In the table there are under 300,000 clones, 83% of which are singletons. Source material: peripheral blood. The receptor was isolated from a man between 60 and 75 years old who had recovered from COVID-19. The chain carries TRBV11-3 and TRBJ2-3, with 8 bases lining up with TRBD1. The CDR3 DNA is TGTGCCAGCAGCCCGGGACAGGCCACTAGCACAGATACGCAGTATTTT. It yields the protein CASSPGQATSTDTQYF.